The present T cell receptor (beta chain) was sequenced within a study of cytomegalovirus exposure and HLA in healthy donors. Whole-study results and caveats: Judged likely to be a sequencing artifact was a cluster of highly shared sequence variants. Exclusion applied to some V segments, including TRBV6-2 and TRBV6-3, as they were indistinguishable.

Primers: 60 Vbeta forward and 13 Jbeta reverse. Here immunoSEQ multiplex PCR was the method, and the copy in TCRdb shows in-frame clones only, minus some. Of fewer than 350,000 clones in the sample, about 90% were seen once. The CDR3 has 15 amino acids. Germline CDR1 reads ENHRY; CDR2 reads SYGVKD. After removal of 10 bases from V and 8 bases from J, the junction contained 10 bases not matched to a gene. Regarding this clone: The target antigen is unknown.

The sequenced sample was PBMCs. This receptor was identified in a woman aged 18-30 years in good health and CMV-seronegative. V is TRBV10-3 and J is TRBJ2-1, with 14 bases matching TRBD2. DNA for the CDR3: TGTGCCACGCAACCCGGGACTAGCGGGGGCGATGAGCAGTTCTTC. It encodes CATQPGTSGGDEQFF.